Sequencing of this TCR beta chain was carried out in a study of blood T cell repertoires in COVID-19. Study-level background: PBMCs, B-cell-depleted T cells, or T cells were the source of the cDNA or gDNA that made up the material.

Per the original data handling: Scientists estimated how many nucleated cells there were by amplifying reference gene primers. Generated by immunoSEQ multiplex PCR, the TCRdb table keeps only in-frame clones and is missing some. The V and J calls and clone size are taken from that table; D and trimming were inferred from the DNA. The data contain about 130,000 clones, around 83% of them singletons. Between the trimmed V and J ends, which lost 5 bases and 6 bases, there was a span of 10 bases. Germline V gene data show CDR1 as SSHAT and CDR2 as FNYEAQ (reference sequence). The CDR3 totals 13 residues.

Material for sequencing was peripheral blood. The chain recombines TRBV7-7 with TRBJ2-2; D unclear. This receptor was obtained from a human donor in a cohort sampled during active COVID-19. CDR3 DNA sequence: TGTGCCAGCAGCGGAGTTGGCTCCGGGGAGCTGTTTTTT. This encodes CASSGVGSGELFF.